What follows are 19 T cell receptor beta chains derived from one specimen sequenced in a study of CD8+ T cells in alopecia areata (dated by TCRdb to 2016 to 2019). In the paper's terms, the treatment or condition label means: oral pan-JAK inhibitor, 5-10 mg twice daily. Library construction relied on the immunoSEQ multiplex PCR assay. RNA was extracted from all samples and reverse transcribed into cDNA as template for TCR sequencing. As stored in TCRdb, this immuneACCESS dataset retains in-frame rearrangements with V and J assigned. A fraction of the clones does not appear; measured against another copy, unresolved V genes explain less than half of the discrepancy, and the remainder lacks a known reason. The sample table holds roughly 210,000 clones, of which over 40% were seen once. The ten largest clones represent 2.6% of the sample. This sample comprised CD4+ T cells sorted from blood, obtained at approximately week 36, from a patient treated with tofacitinib. The receptors were gathered from a human donor with alopecia areata.

The gene calls are TRBV2 and TRBJ2-5, with no clear D. CDR1 is SNHLY and CDR2 is FYNNEI in the germline V gene. Deletions cut 5 bases from V and 5 bases from J, with 3 bases between. CDR3 length: 10 amino acids. CDR3 nucleotides: TGTGCCAGCAGTCTCGAGACCCAGTACTTC. This gives the protein CASSLETQYF.

The chain is built from TRBV29-1 and TRBJ2-1; 7 bases agree with TRBD1. CDR3 length: 13 residues. Germline V gene lookup returns CDR1 SQVTM and CDR2 ANQGSEA. Trimming removed 7 bases from V and 0 bases from J; junction bases left unmatched: 3. The CDR3: CSGRQGSYNEQFF. In DNA, the CDR3 is TGCAGCGGCCGACAGGGCTCCTACAATGAGCAGTTCTTC.

This clone was detected only a few times. The chain couples TRBV30 to TRBJ2-1, with TRBD2 as a possible D gene (5 bases). The CDR3 contains 10 residues. The germline V gene encodes CDR1 GTSNPN and CDR2 SVGIG (reference sequence). Trimming removed 1 base from V and 14 bases from J, with 9 bases in between. CDR3 nucleotide sequence: TGTGCCTGGAGTGAAGTAGCGAAGTTCTTC. This gives the protein CAWSEVAKFF.

The V gene is TRBV4-2, the J gene TRBJ2-7; 7 bases are shared with TRBD2. The CDR3 is 16 amino acids. Trimming removed 0 bases from V and 3 bases from J; junction bases left unmatched: 8. Per the germline V gene, CDR1 is LGHNA and CDR2 is YNFKEQ. The CDR3 nucleotides read TGTGCCAGCAGCCAAGATTGGTCAGCGGGAAACTACGAGCAGTACTTC. Translated, it gives CASSQDWSAGNYEQYF.

The chain carries TRBV9 and TRBJ2-6, with 11 bases matching TRBD1. Germline assignment: CDR1 SGDLS and CDR2 YYNGEE. Unmatched junction bases numbered 2, after V lost 4 bases and J lost 2 bases. The CDR3 has 16 amino acids. In nucleotides, the CDR3 is TGTGCCAGCAGCCGGGACAGGGGGGCTGGGGCCAACGTCCTGACTTTC. It encodes CASSRDRGAGANVLTF.

CDR3 nucleotides: TGTGCCAGTAGTATAGCCCCCGCTTCCGGGGGCGGTCAGCCCCAGCATTTT. Translation gives CASSIAPASGGGQPQHF. The chain employs TRBV19 and TRBJ1-5, with D possibly being TRBD1 (6 bases). The germline V gene has CDR1 LNHDA and CDR2 SQIVND (reference sequence). Trimming shortened V by 1 base and J by 6 bases, and 19 bases separated the two germline ends. The CDR3 loop spans 17 amino acids.

This clone turned up a few times. This chain uses TRBV15 with TRBJ2-5, with D unresolved. This CDR3 region has 14 residues. Trimming stripped 1 base from V and 4 bases from J, with 10 bases between. The germline CDR1 and CDR2 sequences are LNHNV and YYDKDF (reference sequence). The CDR3 region has the DNA TGTGCCACCAGCAGAGCAACGAAGGGAGAGACCCAGTACTTC. It yields the protein CATSRATKGETQYF. The entire variable domain, with the rest obtained from reference TRBV15 and TRBJ2-5, is as follows: DAMVIQNPRYQVTQFGKPVTLSCSQTLNHNVMYWYQQKSSQAPKLLFHYYDKDFNNEADTPDNFQSRRPNTSFCFLDIRSPGLGDTAMYLCATSRATKGETQYFGPGTRLLVL.

The chain carries TRBV15 and TRBJ2-1, with D tentatively TRBD1 or TRBD2 (5 bases each). Between the trimmed V and J ends, which lost 5 bases and 8 bases, there was a span of 31 bases. From germline, CDR1 is LNHNV and CDR2 YYDKDF (reference sequence). This CDR3 comprises 19 residues. The CDR3 loop reads CATSPLGRVTRRIIHEQFF. DNA for the CDR3: TGTGCCACCAGCCCCCTGGGACGGGTAACAAGACGGATCATCCATGAGCAGTTCTTC.

The genes are TRBV30 and TRBJ2-2; D is possibly TRBD1 (5 bases). V shed 8 bases and J shed 1 base, with 11 bases lying between them. Germline V gives CDR1 GTSNPN, CDR2 SVGIG (reference sequence). The CDR3 is 13 residues long. The CDR3 nucleotides read TGTGCCATACTTAGGGGGAACACCGGGGAGCTGTTTTTT. It is translated as CAILRGNTGELFF.

The chain is built from TRBV4-2 and TRBJ2-3; 10 bases match TRBD2. V lost 0 bases to trimming and J lost 0 bases; unmatched junction nucleotides: 9. The CDR3 runs 19 residues. Germline V gene sequence: CDR1 LGHNA, CDR2 YNFKEQ. The CDR3 sequence: CASSQDPSRTSGSTDTQYF. CDR3 DNA sequence: TGTGCCAGCAGCCAAGACCCCTCCCGGACTAGCGGAAGCACAGATACGCAGTATTTT.

This chain connects TRBV2 to TRBJ2-2; 9 bases map to TRBD1. V lost 8 bases and J lost 2; bases outside the gene matches: 15. Germline CDR1 reads SNHLY; CDR2 reads FYNNEI. The CDR3 has 18 residues. CDR3 nucleotide sequence: TGTGCCAGCTCCTGGACTCTGACAGGGGGATCTAACACCGGGGAGCTGTTTTTT. Encoded protein: CASSWTLTGGSNTGELFF.

The chain employs TRBV7-3 and TRBJ1-1; 7 bases are shared with TRBD1. In germline, CDR1 is SGHTA, CDR2 FQGTGA. The CDR3 extends over 15 amino acids. The ends lost 1 base at V and 5 bases at J; junction bases unmatched: 7. DNA of the CDR3: TGTGCCAGCAGCTTAATACCAGGGGGAGCTACTGAAGCTTTCTTT. Translation gives CASSLIPGGATEAFF.

CDR3: CACPRGSGWASGANVLTF. The DNA for the CDR3 is TGTGCCTGCCCCAGGGGATCGGGCTGGGCCTCTGGGGCCAACGTCCTGACTTTC. This chain uses TRBV30 with TRBJ2-6; TRBD1 might be the D (6 bases). Germline lookup yields CDR1 GTSNPN and CDR2 SVGIG (reference sequence). Trimming shortened V by 6 bases and J by 0 bases, and 21 bases separated the two germline ends. This CDR3 is 18 amino acids long.

There are a few counts of this clone. The chain combines TRBV7-8 with TRBJ2-1, with 8 bases matching TRBD2. The CDR3 length is 15 residues. Germline CDR1 and CDR2: SGHVS and FQNEAQ. V shed 5 bases, J shed 2 bases, and the junction held 5 bases outside the gene matches. Here the CDR3 DNA reads TGTGCCAGCAGCCAGACTAGCGAAGCCTACAATGAGCAGTTCTTC. Translation gives CASSQTSEAYNEQFF.

This clone was found a few times. This rearrangement joins TRBV7-9 to TRBJ2-3, with 8 nucleotides matching TRBD1. With V trimmed by 5 bases and J by 0 bases, 1 base remained unmatched. The CDR3 contains 14 residues. Looked up from germline, CDR1 is SEHNR and CDR2 is FQNEAQ (reference sequence). CDR3 DNA sequence: TGTGCCAGCAGCCAGGGGGCTAGCACAGATACGCAGTATTTT. Its translation is CASSQGASTDTQYF.

The rearrangement links TRBV5-1 to TRBJ2-3; TRBD2 matches 10 bases. J lost 0 bases, V lost 4 bases, and 5 bases had no gene match. The CDR3 length is 16 residues. Germline assignment: CDR1 SGHRS and CDR2 YFSETQ. DNA of the CDR3: TGCGCCAGCAGCATATCTAGCGGGAGTAGCACAGATACGCAGTATTTT. Translated, it gives CASSISSGSSTDTQYF.

This clone occurred a few times. V gene TRBV19 combines with J gene TRBJ1-1; the match to TRBD1 covers 7 bases. Germline-derived CDR1 and CDR2 are LNHDA and SQIVND (reference sequence). The CDR3 runs 15 residues. V lost 5 bases to trimming and J lost 0 bases; unmatched junction nucleotides: 6. The DNA for the CDR3 is TGTGCCAGTAGTCCCCGGGGACAGATGAACACTGAAGCTTTCTTT. It codes for CASSPRGQMNTEAFF.

This clone was observed a few times. The gene calls are TRBV28 and TRBJ2-1, with D possibly matching TRBD1 (6 bases). Germline-derived CDR1 and CDR2 are MDHEN and SYDVKM. The V and J ends lost 3 bases and 10 bases respectively, with 22 bases between them. The CDR3 is 16 amino acids. The CDR3 reads CASSFLQGAGFGEQFF. The CDR3 DNA reads as TGTGCCAGCAGTTTCCTACAGGGCGCTGGTTTTGGGGAGCAGTTCTTC.

This clone has just one count. The chain couples TRBV7-2 to TRBJ2-1; TRBD2 might be the D (7 bases). V was trimmed by 5 bases and J by 12 bases, leaving 20 bases between them. Germline-derived CDR1 and CDR2 are SGHTA and FQGNSA. This CDR3 is built from 14 residues. CDR3 loop: CASSPPEGGFGQFF. In DNA, the CDR3 is TGTGCCAGCAGCCCACCCGAGGGGGGGTTTGGGCAGTTCTTC. Filled out from reference TRBV7-2 and TRBJ2-1, the complete variable domain reads GAGVSQSPSNKVTEKGKDVELRCDPISGHTALYWYRQSLGQGLEFLIYFQGNSAPDKSGLPSDRFSAERTGGSVSTLTIQRTQQEDSAVYLCASSPPEGGFGQFFGPGTRLTVL.